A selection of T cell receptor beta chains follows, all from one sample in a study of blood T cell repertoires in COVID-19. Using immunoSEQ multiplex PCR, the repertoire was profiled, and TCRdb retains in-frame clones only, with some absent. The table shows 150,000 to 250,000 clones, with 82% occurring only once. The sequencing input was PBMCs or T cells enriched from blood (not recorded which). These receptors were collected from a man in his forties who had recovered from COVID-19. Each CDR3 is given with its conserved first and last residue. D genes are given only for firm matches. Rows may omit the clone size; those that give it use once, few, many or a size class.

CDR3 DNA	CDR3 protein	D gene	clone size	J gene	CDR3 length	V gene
TGTGCCAGCAGCCTAGTCACAGGGGATGGCTACACCTTC	CASSLVTGDGYTF	TRBD1	.	TRBJ1-2	13	TRBV7-2
TGCGCCAGCAGCTCTTTACCGGGACTAGCGGAAATAAGCTCCTACAATGAGCAGTTCTTC	CASSSLPGLAEISSYNEQFF	TRBD2	.	TRBJ2-1	20	TRBV5-1
TGCGCCAGCAGCCAAGACCGACCTTCGGGGGTTGACATGAACACTGAAGCTTTCTTT	CASSQDRPSGVDMNTEAFF	.	few	TRBJ1-1	19	TRBV4-3
TGTGCCAGCAGAGTTAGCGCCTACACCGGGGAGCTGTTTTTT	CASRVSAYTGELFF	.	.	TRBJ2-2	14	TRBV9
TGTGCCAGCAGCATACTGGAGGGGACTTACACCGGGGAGCTGTTTTTT	CASSILEGTYTGELFF	.	few	TRBJ2-2	16	TRBV7-8
TGTGCCAGCACCCCTCAGGGTGTGAACACTGAAGCTTTCTTT	CASTPQGVNTEAFF	.	.	TRBJ1-1	14	TRBV2
TGTGCCAGCAGGTTAAGGGACACCGCTTGGGGGGAGACCCAGTACTTC	CASRLRDTAWGETQYF	.	.	TRBJ2-5	16	TRBV11-2
TGCGCCAGCGGAATTTCTTCTATAGGGGAAACTGAAGCTTTCTTT	CASGISSIGETEAFF	.	.	TRBJ1-1	15	TRBV5-1
TGTGCCAGCAGTTTATCTTCCCATAAAAGAGGCAATCAGCCCCAGCATTTT	CASSLSSHKRGNQPQHF	.	.	TRBJ1-5	17	TRBV28
TGTGCCAGCAGCTTAGAAAGCCCCAACGAGCAGTACTTC	CASSLESPNEQYF	.	.	TRBJ2-7	13	TRBV7-8
TGTGCCAGCAGTTACCGGTTACAGGGGAGCTATGGCTACACCTTC	CASSYRLQGSYGYTF	TRBD1	.	TRBJ1-2	15	TRBV6-5
TGTGCCAGCAGCGAGGTATGGGGAGGCGACACCGGGGAGCTGTTTTTT	CASSEVWGGDTGELFF	.	.	TRBJ2-2	16	TRBV6-4
TGTGCCAGCAGTGGACAGGATAAAGAGACCCAGTACTTC	CASSGQDKETQYF	.	.	TRBJ2-5	13	TRBV2
TGTGCCAGCAGCCGGGGAGGGACTTATTATGGCTACACCTTC	CASSRGGTYYGYTF	.	.	TRBJ1-2	14	TRBV16
TGTGCCAGCAGCCTGGCTCGTGAGCAGTTCTTC	CASSLAREQFF	.	.	TRBJ2-1	11	TRBV6-5
TGTGCCAGCAGTCCCCAACCCGACAGGGCAAACATTCAGTACTTC	CASSPQPDRANIQYF	TRBD1	.	TRBJ2-4	15	TRBV27
TGTGCCAGCCTGCAGTCAAGCACAGATACGCAGTATTTT	CASLQSSTDTQYF	.	.	TRBJ2-3	13	TRBV3-1/TRBV3-2
TGTGCCAGCCGCAGGGGGCTAGGGGACACTGAAGCTTTCTTT	CASRRGLGDTEAFF	TRBD1	.	TRBJ1-1	14	TRBV2
TGTGCCAGCAGCCTAACGTTCGGGACCTATAATTCACCCCTCCACTTT	CASSLTFGTYNSPLHF	.	.	TRBJ1-6	16	TRBV5-5
TGTGCCAGCAACTCACGAGGGGGATCCACCGGGGAGCTGTTTTTT	CASNSRGGSTGELFF	.	.	TRBJ2-2	15	TRBV28
TGCGCCAGCAGCCGTCAGGGACAGGGAGACTATGGCTACACCTTC	CASSRQGQGDYGYTF	TRBD1	once	TRBJ1-2	15	TRBV5-1
TGTGCCAGCAGCTCGGGACACCCAGGGGGCCAGCCCCAGCATTTT	CASSSGHPGGQPQHF	TRBD1	.	TRBJ1-5	15	TRBV5-6
TGTGCCAGCAGCTTGGACCTAGCGGGAGTGGATGAGCAGTTCTTC	CASSLDLAGVDEQFF	TRBD2	.	TRBJ2-1	15	TRBV5-4
TGTGCCAGCAGAGTATCCGGGACTAGCATTTCCTACGAGCAGTACTTC	CASRVSGTSISYEQYF	TRBD2	.	TRBJ2-7	16	TRBV28
TGTGCCAGTAGTCCGCCACAGGGGGTTTATGGCTACACCTTC	CASSPPQGVYGYTF	TRBD1	.	TRBJ1-2	14	TRBV19
TGTGCCAGCAGCTTAACAGGGGGCTTCAATGGCTACACCTTC	CASSLTGGFNGYTF	TRBD1	.	TRBJ1-2	14	TRBV5-8
TGTGCCAGCAGTTCACGGACTAGCGGGAGGACCTACAATGAGCAGTTCTTC	CASSSRTSGRTYNEQFF	TRBD2	.	TRBJ2-1	17	TRBV28
TGTGCCACCAGCAGAGCAGGACAGCTCTACGAGCAGTACTTC	CATSRAGQLYEQYF	.	.	TRBJ2-7	14	TRBV15
TGCGCCAGCAGCCAGCCAAACAGGGGACAGGGTACCGGGGAGCTGTTTTTT	CASSQPNRGQGTGELFF	TRBD1	.	TRBJ2-2	17	TRBV4-3
TGTGCCAGCAGCCATCACAGGGAAAGCACAGATACGCAGTATTTT	CASSHHRESTDTQYF	.	.	TRBJ2-3	15	TRBV9
TGTGCTAGTGGTTTGAACCTAGCGGGAGGGCCCTCGGATGAGCAGTTCTTC	CASGLNLAGGPSDEQFF	TRBD2	.	TRBJ2-1	17	TRBV12-5
TGCGCCAGCAGCCCGAGGGGACAGGGAAACACCATATATTTT	CASSPRGQGNTIYF	TRBD1	.	TRBJ1-3	14	TRBV5-1
TGTGCCATCAGGATTGACAGCCTGAACACTGAAGCTTTCTTT	CAIRIDSLNTEAFF	.	.	TRBJ1-1	14	TRBV10-3
TGTGCCAGCAGGAAGCGGGAGGAAGAGACCCAGTACTTC	CASRKREEETQYF	TRBD2	.	TRBJ2-5	13	TRBV6-5
TGCGCCAGCAGCCGGGTGGTCGGGAGGGAGGGCGAGCAGTTCTTC	CASSRVVGREGEQFF	TRBD2	.	TRBJ2-1	15	TRBV4-3